Each of the 16 T cell receptor beta chains below was sequenced from the same sample in a study of blood T cell repertoires in COVID-19. This table comes from immunoSEQ multiplex PCR, and its TCRdb copy is limited to in-frame clones, with some not included. The table shows under 400,000 clones, with about 89% occurring only once. The sample taken for sequencing was peripheral blood. These receptors came from a woman aged 25 to 39 with COVID-19, enrolled during active disease.

The rearrangement links TRBV5-1 to TRBJ2-5, with 10 bases aligning to TRBD1. The CDR3 is 13 residues long. Germline V gene sequence: CDR1 SGHRS, CDR2 YFSETQ. V lost 7 bases, J lost 2 bases, and 2 bases stayed unmatched. CDR3 DNA sequence: TGCGCCAGCGGGACAGGGGATCAAGAGACCCAGTACTTC. It specifies CASGTGDQETQYF.

V usage is TRBV30 and J usage is TRBJ1-6, with D tentatively TRBD1 (6 bases). V was trimmed by 0 bases and J by 7 bases, leaving 16 bases between them. The germline V gene encodes CDR1 GTSNPN and CDR2 SVGIG (reference sequence). This CDR3 has 16 amino acids. CDR3 loop: CAWSVRWGQENSPLHF. In nucleotides, the CDR3 is TGTGCCTGGAGTGTTAGGTGGGGGCAGGAAAATTCACCCCTCCACTTT.

A remark on this clone: This same CDR3 is encoded by further DNA sequences in the sample. The CDR3 is CASSLGGRETQYF. The CDR3, as DNA: TGCGCCAGCAGCTTGGGCGGGAGAGAGACCCAGTACTTC. This chain uses TRBV5-1 with TRBJ2-5, with 7 bases aligning to TRBD2. J gave up 4 bases and V 0 bases, and 0 bases lay outside the gene matches. The CDR3 totals 13 residues. Germline CDR1 reads SGHRS; CDR2 reads YFSETQ.

The sample holds one count of this clone. The chain recombines TRBV6-6 with TRBJ1-6; the D is unclear. The CDR3 extends over 15 amino acids. Trimming left V 4 bases short and J 4 bases short, with 11 bases between. In germline, CDR1 is MNHNY, CDR2 SVGAGI (reference sequence). The CDR3 loop is CASSSIGGYNSPLHF. The CDR3 nucleotides read TGTGCCAGCAGTTCCATTGGAGGGTATAATTCACCCCTCCACTTT.

As regards this clone: The junction does not match germline at one end; this may be a read error. The CDR3 is CASSLAAQGGEQFF. CDR3 nucleotide sequence: TGTGCCAGCAGTTTAGCGGCCCAGGGGGGAGAGCAGTTCTTC. The chain couples TRBV11-2 to TRBJ2-1; TRBD1 is a possible D gene (7 bases). CDR1 is SGHAT, CDR2 FQNNGV, per germline. The CDR3 totals 14 residues.

J is TRBJ2-7 and V is TRBV10-3, with D perhaps matching TRBD2 (5 bases). The CDR3 has 13 amino acids. Trimming removed 4 bases from V and 3 bases from J, with 10 bases in between. CDR1 and CDR2 (germline): ENHRY, SYGVKD. The CDR3 sequence: CAISGGEFYEQYF. CDR3 nucleotides: TGTGCCATCAGTGGGGGAGAGTTCTACGAGCAGTACTTC.

This clone was recorded once. CDR3 residues: CASLPREGRTDTQYF. The CDR3, as DNA: TGTGCCAGTTTGCCGCGGGAGGGCCGGACAGATACGCAGTATTTT. This chain connects TRBV19 to TRBJ2-3; 9 bases align to TRBD2. The trim removed 8 bases at V and 3 bases at J, leaving 9 bases unmatched. CDR1 is LNHDA and CDR2 is SQIVND in the germline V gene (reference sequence). The CDR3 is 15 amino acids.

In regard to this clone: An end of the junction does not agree with germline; a read error may underlie this. The rearrangement uses TRBV28 and TRBJ2-3; D gene ambiguous. The CDR3 runs to 14 residues. Germline-derived CDR1 and CDR2 are MDHEN and SYDVKM. Here the CDR3 reads CASSYGWSTDTQYF. The CDR3 coding sequence is TGTGCCAGCAGTTACGGGTGGAGCACCGATACGCAGTATTTT.

This chain connects TRBV9 to TRBJ2-1; TRBD2 agrees at 11 bases. The CDR3 is 16 amino acids. Germline V gene data show CDR1 as SGDLS and CDR2 as YYNGEE. V gave up 1 base and J gave up 7 bases; unmatched junction bases: 7. The CDR3: CASSVTLAGGTNEQFF. The CDR3 region has the DNA TGTGCCAGCAGCGTAACCCTAGCGGGAGGTACTAATGAGCAGTTCTTC.

The gene calls are TRBV16 and TRBJ2-5, with unresolved D. CDR3 length: 12 residues. Germline V gene sequence: CDR1 KGHSY, CDR2 FQNENV. V lost 1 base and J 5 bases, leaving 5 bases between the germline ends. CDR3 loop: CASSQLSETQYF. CDR3 DNA: TGTGCCAGCAGCCAATTAAGCGAGACCCAGTACTTC.

This clone was counted once. This chain uses TRBV19 with TRBJ2-7, with D tentatively TRBD1 (6 bases). Trimming stripped 5 bases from V and 3 bases from J, with 14 bases between. The germline V gene has CDR1 LNHDA and CDR2 SQIVND (reference sequence). The CDR3 has 14 residues. In DNA, the CDR3 is TGTGCCAGTAGTTTTGGACAGTCCCTCTACGAGCAGTACTTC. It translates to CASSFGQSLYEQYF.

This clone appeared a single time. The CDR3 region is CASSTPVGELFF. The CDR3 bases are TGTGCCAGCAGCACGCCAGTGGGGGAGCTGTTTTTT. The chain is built from TRBV11-2 and TRBJ2-2; D is ambiguous. The V gene's germline CDR1 is SGHAT and CDR2 FQNNGV. Trimming removed 5 bases from V and 8 bases from J, with 9 bases in between. The CDR3 sequence is 12 residues long.

The chain employs TRBV19 and TRBJ2-7; D is perhaps TRBD2 (6 bases). CDR1 and CDR2 (germline): LNHDA, SQIVND (reference sequence). V shed 5 bases and J shed 1 base, with 6 bases lying between them. The CDR3 has 12 residues. In DNA form, the CDR3 reads TGTGCCAGTAGTGGGACTTCCTACGAGCAGTACTTC. Protein sequence: CASSGTSYEQYF.

This chain connects TRBV13 to TRBJ2-6, with 15 bases matching TRBD2. The CDR3 length is 19 residues. Per the germline V gene, CDR1 is PRHDT and CDR2 is FYEKMQ (reference sequence). The trim removed 4 bases at V and 0 bases at J, leaving 4 bases unmatched. CDR3 amino acids: CASSSGLAGGISGANVLTF. The CDR3, as DNA: TGTGCCAGCAGCTCGGGACTAGCGGGAGGAATCTCTGGGGCCAACGTCCTGACTTTC.

This chain connects TRBV5-1 to TRBJ2-7; 9 nucleotides line up with TRBD2. The CDR3 consists of 16 residues. Unmatched junction bases numbered 9, after V lost 2 bases and J lost 3 bases. Germline loops: CDR1 SGHRS, CDR2 YFSETQ. CDR3 nucleotide sequence: TGCGCCAGCAGCTTTGCTAGCGGGAAAGAAGTCTACGAGCAGTACTTC. As protein: CASSFASGKEVYEQYF.

This chain connects TRBV7-2 to TRBJ2-1; possible D gene TRBD2, 6 bases. Trimming cost V 1 base and J 8 bases, with 15 bases left between them. The CDR3 loop spans 15 amino acids. Germline CDR1 is SGHTA and CDR2 is FQGNSA. The CDR3 loop reads CASSLGLTTGDEQFF. The CDR3 DNA sequence: TGTGCCAGCAGCTTAGGTCTTACCACGGGAGATGAGCAGTTCTTC. The full variable domain, its missing parts supplied by reference TRBV7-2 and TRBJ2-1, is GAGVSQSPSNKVTEKGKDVELRCDPISGHTALYWYRQSLGQGLEFLIYFQGNSAPDKSGLPSDRFSAERTGGSVSTLTIQRTQQEDSAVYLCASSLGLTTGDEQFFGPGTRLTVL.